This TCR beta chain is from a study of type 1 regulatory T cells (dated by TCRdb to 2020 to 2022). About the investigation overall: The study characterized an in vitro protocol that generated a Tr1-enriched, alloantigen-specific CD4 T cell product named T-allo10. T-allo10 was under clinical evaluation in patients with hematological malignancies receiving allogeneic hematopoietic stem cell transplantation.

On the study overall, not on this receptor specifically: Compared with non-Tr1 cells, Tr1 cells had a narrower TCR repertoire, and the study took this difference to reflect clonal expansion driven by alloantigen.

Sequencing used an Illumina MiSeq. Starting from the raw public reads, TCRdb applied fastp trimming at Q25, assembled clones with MiXCR and retained in-frame beta chains. Duplicate CDR3 protein sequences are folded into a single record with the most common DNA and genes. The sample table holds 65,000 to 80,000 distinct CDR3 sequences, of which more than 20% were seen once. In total, the top ten clones hold 8% to 9% of the sample. This clonotype was seen a handful of times. Its antigen is still unknown. Per-base quality was not reported, and no clone a single base away is much larger than it. This clonotype was sampled from a human donor in good health. The specimen sequenced was cultured type 1 regulatory T (Tr1) cells, either the whole culture or a sorted fraction (not recorded which). The sample's cell subset or site label is to be understood as: type 1 regulatory T cells sorted from the T-allo10 product.

The nucleotides are TGTGCCAGCTCAGACGGACAGGTGGGACAAGAGACCCAGTACTTC. Its product reads: CASSDGQVGQETQYF. The sequence links TRBV18 to TRBJ2-5, and TRBD1 aligns with 7 junction nucleotides. The CDR3 starts with the cysteine, ends with the phenylalanine, and has 15 residues. The only DNA kept is the CDR3, 45 bases in frame from the first base. Per the germline V gene, KGHSH is the CDR1 and LQKENI is the CDR2. From V the trimming removes 5 bases and from J it removes 2 bases, while the gene matches leave 8 bases of the junction unaccounted for.